The clone carrying this T cell receptor (beta chain) was observed a handful of times. TCRdb used MiXCR to reprocess the RT-PCR reads, holding one entry per CDR3 protein. The table includes roughly 880,000 distinct CDR3 sequences, approximately 19% detected once. This sample is drawn from a study of patients and donors after allogeneic stem cell transplantation. Germline values: CDR1 DFQATT, CDR2 SNEGSKA (reference sequence). CDR3 size: 13 residues. V usage is TRBV20-1 and J usage is TRBJ1-2; the D gene is possibly TRBD1 (6 bases). The sample was blood, either unsorted or a sorted T cell fraction (not recorded which). The receptor comes from a human donor who was either an allogeneic HSCT recipient or a stem cell or donor lymphocyte infusion donor (not recorded which). It is not recorded whose cells these are; they may come from a transplant donor. CDR3 nucleotide sequence: TGCACCCCGGGCGGGGGGGGCAACTATGGCTACACCTTC. It translates to CTPGGGGNYGYTF.